This paragraph reports one TCR beta chain. This clone's antigen is unknown. Within one base of it there is no much larger clone, and no base qualities were kept. TCRbeta CDR3 regions were amplified from genomic DNA by means of the immunoSEQ Assay, a bias-controlled multiplex PCR. On the study's bioinformatics: The number of nucleated cells in each sample was estimated from the amplification of reference gene primers within the assay. To quantify the absolute abundance of each unique TCRbeta CDR3 rearrangement, sequence reads were collapsed and filtered. For each sample, productive Simpson clonality was calculated as the square root of Simpson's diversity index across productive rearrangements. What TCRdb holds here is the immuneACCESS table cut down to in-frame rearrangements. Part of the clones is not present; checked against another copy, under half of the missing clones reflect an unresolved V gene, and the others are unexplained. From that table come the V and J calls and clone size; the DNA was used to work out D and trimming. The sample table contains over 200,000 clones; only one count was recorded for roughly nine tenths of them. 1.5% to 2% of the sample is held by the ten biggest clonotypes.

The data originate from a study of blood T cell repertoires in COVID-19 (dated by TCRdb to 2020 to 2022). With regard to the full study: Samples covering the acute and convalescent phases of COVID-19 were provided by collaborators in the United States, Italy and Spain. The prospective study material was composed of cDNA or gDNA derived from T cells, B-cell-depleted T cells, or PBMCs. Deeply sampled blood TCRbeta repertoires from subjects exposed to, actively infected with, or recovered from COVID-19 were included in the dataset. A freely available public database, intended as a resource for researchers studying the immune response to SARS-CoV-2, is where the repertoires were released. The samples were drawn from the first 160 participants of the ongoing ImmuneRACE study and from under 1,500 subjects provided by 6 global collaborators. A de-identified subject ID, COVID-19 status, age in years and sex were almost always included in the sample metadata. HLA class I and class II types, where available, came from metadata supplied by the sample provider rather than from assay-based typing. The full study reports these points: The amount of clinical and demographic metadata varied by source and participant and was provided uncurated.

V loses 5 bases, J loses 10 bases, and the germline ends lie 17 bases apart. In the germline V gene, CDR1 corresponds to MNHEY and CDR2 to SVGAGI. Including the terminal cysteine and phenylalanine, the CDR3 comprises 14 residues. Just CDR3 DNA is preserved here, 42 bases in frame from base 1. Each collaborating institution followed its own protocols to collect whole blood in K2EDTA tubes. Collaborator samples were shipped for TCRbeta analysis as frozen whole blood, isolated PBMCs, or DNA extracted from either sample type. The V gene is TRBV6-5 and the J gene is TRBJ1-4; 6 matching bases give a weak D call of TRBD1. The source of this sequence is a man aged 40-50 years with active or convalescent COVID-19. The material sequenced was peripheral blood. The CDR3 sequence is CASSPSGAVGKLFF. The nucleotide sequence reads as follows: TGTGCCAGCAGTCCATCAGGGGCAGTTGGAAAACTGTTTTTT.